The entry below describes one T cell receptor beta chain. Its matching antigen is unknown. Trimming stripped 4 bases from V and 7 bases from J, with 16 bases between. The CDR3 sequence is 15 residues long. CDR1 and CDR2 from the germline V gene are SNHLY and FYNNEI. The primer mix had 60 Vbeta and 13 Jbeta primers. The method was immunoSEQ multiplex PCR; TCRdb's version includes in-frame clones alone and lacks a portion of them. This table holds tens of thousands of clones, roughly 79% found once. This specimen comes from a study of cytomegalovirus exposure and HLA in healthy donors. Study-wide findings and caveats: A list of 150 to 200 TCR beta chains associated with cytomegalovirus was given. Accurate predictions that matched the HLA-A and HLA-B alleles of most subjects were reportedly made from TCR beta sequences. An ancestry cluster, one associated with Asian ancestry, reportedly showed fewer N-insertions than the 666-donor mean in a later analysis.

This TCR was recovered from a woman aged 40-49 years in good health and CMV-seropositive. Sequencing was performed on PBMCs. The chain has TRBV2 and TRBJ2-2; tentative D call: TRBD2 (5 bases). The CDR3: CASSVRSGTVGELFF. The CDR3 DNA reads as TGTGCCAGCAGTGTCCGAAGCGGAACGGTCGGGGAGCTGTTTTTT. The full variable domain, in which reference TRBV2 and TRBJ2-2 provide the parts outside the CDR3, is EPEVTQTPSHQVTQMGQEVILRCVPISNHLYFYWYRQILGQKVEFLVSFYNNEISEKSEIFDDQFSVERPDGSNFTLKIRSTKLEDSAMYFCASSVRSGTVGELFFGEGSRLTVL.